The 22 T cell receptor beta chains below all came from one sample that was sequenced in a study of blood T cell repertoires in COVID-19. Data came from immunoSEQ multiplex PCR; TCRdb stores just in-frame clones and leaves some out. The data contain 180,000 or so clones, 65% to 85% of them singletons. Sequenced material: PBMCs or T cells enriched from blood (not recorded which). The source of these receptors is a woman aged 60 to 75 who had recovered from COVID-19.

This chain links TRBV19 with TRBJ2-7; D is possibly TRBD1 (5 bases). Germline V gene lookup returns CDR1 LNHDA and CDR2 SQIVND (reference sequence). V was clipped by 1 base and J by 0 bases, with 10 bases between them. This CDR3 is built from 15 residues. The CDR3 is CASSIVGQSSYEQYF. The CDR3 region has the DNA TGTGCCAGTAGTATAGTGGGGCAGAGCTCCTACGAGCAGTACTTC.

This sequence joins TRBV5-6 and TRBJ1-1; tentative D call: TRBD1 (5 bases). Germline CDR1 is SGHDT and CDR2 is YYEEEE. This CDR3 comprises 15 residues. Trimming shortened V by 2 bases and J by 3 bases, and 14 bases separated the two germline ends. The CDR3 region is CASSFLGPGDTEAFF. The CDR3 DNA is TGTGCCAGCAGCTTTCTCGGGCCGGGGGACACTGAAGCTTTCTTT.

The CDR3: CSVSGGPRDTQYF. The CDR3 DNA reads TGCAGCGTTAGCGGGGGACCTCGGGATACGCAGTATTTT. The gene calls are TRBV29-1 and TRBJ2-3; TRBD2 matches 8 bases. Per the germline V gene, CDR1 is SQVTM and CDR2 is ANQGSEA. With V trimmed by 5 bases and J by 6 bases, 7 bases remained unmatched. The CDR3 sequence is 13 residues long.

CDR3 DNA: TGTGCCTGCAACAGAGGACAGGCGAACACTGAAGCTTTCTTT. Translation: CACNRGQANTEAFF. The chain recombines TRBV30 with TRBJ1-1, with 7 positions matching TRBD1. The J segment lost 1 base and the V segment lost 6 bases, leaving 8 bases of the junction unmatched. The CDR3 extends over 14 amino acids. Germline V lookup: CDR1 GTSNPN, CDR2 SVGIG (reference sequence).

The chain combines TRBV5-1 with TRBJ2-1; D is unresolved. V lost 6 bases and J 10 bases, leaving 17 bases between the germline ends. The CDR3 runs 13 residues. CDR1 and CDR2 (germline): SGHRS, YFSETQ. Written as DNA, the CDR3 is TGCGCCAGCAACAAGGATCCGTCAGGAGAGCAGTTCTTC. Encoded protein: CASNKDPSGEQFF.

The chain uses TRBV5-1 and TRBJ2-2; 15 bases align to TRBD2. With 4 bases clipped from V and 3 bases from J, the junction kept 10 bases outside the gene matches. Per the germline V gene, CDR1 is SGHRS and CDR2 is YFSETQ. The CDR3 spans 19 residues. CDR3 DNA sequence: TGCGCCAGCAGCCCCAAAGGACTAGCGGGGGGGCCGGACACCGGGGAGCTGTTTTTT. Its protein is CASSPKGLAGGPDTGELFF.

This clone showed up just once. The rearrangement links TRBV29-1 to TRBJ2-2; D is uncertain. The CDR3 is made up of 14 amino acids. Germline lookup yields CDR1 SQVTM and CDR2 ANQGSEA. V shed 4 bases and J shed 2 bases, with 11 bases lying between them. The CDR3 DNA sequence: TGCAGCGTTGCCGGGTCTGCAAACACCGGGGAGCTGTTTTTT. Translated, it gives CSVAGSANTGELFF.

V usage is TRBV5-4 and J usage is TRBJ2-5; TRBD2 aligns across 7 bases. Germline CDR1 SGHNT, CDR2 YYREEE (reference sequence). The CDR3 length is 15 residues. V was pared by 4 bases and J by 5 bases, with 11 bases of the junction left unmatched. DNA for the CDR3: TGTGCCAGCAGCCCGACGGCGGGAGTGGGCGAGACCCAGTACTTC. Its translation is CASSPTAGVGETQYF.

Here the CDR3 reads CASSQEGALAGSYEQYF. CDR3 nucleotides: TGTGCCAGCAGCCAAGAGGGGGCACTAGCGGGTTCCTACGAGCAGTACTTC. The chain carries TRBV3-1 (or the pseudogene TRBV3-2) and TRBJ2-7, with 9 nucleotides matching TRBD2. The CDR3 has 17 amino acids. The V and J ends lost 0 bases and 1 base, in that order; junction bases with no gene match: 7. CDR1 LGHDT and CDR2 YNNKEL come from the germline V gene (reference sequence).

This chain joins TRBV10-2 and TRBJ2-1; TRBD1 aligns across 7 bases. V trimming: 8 bases; J trimming: 3 bases; junction bases outside the gene matches: 1. The CDR3 loop spans 12 amino acids. Per germline, CDR1 WSHSY and CDR2 SAAADI. CDR3 protein: CASGDSYNEQFF. The CDR3 coding sequence is TGCGCCAGCGGGGACAGCTACAATGAGCAGTTCTTC.

V gene TRBV3-1 (or the pseudogene TRBV3-2) combines with J gene TRBJ2-1; D possibly corresponds to TRBD2 (6 bases). Between the trimmed V and J ends, which lost 4 bases and 4 bases, there was a span of 14 bases. This CDR3 has 15 residues. Germline loops: CDR1 LGHDT, CDR2 YNNKEL (reference sequence). In DNA, the CDR3 is TGTGCCAGCAGCCCGATTGCGGGGCCATACAATGAGCAGTTCTTC. Its translation: CASSPIAGPYNEQFF.

The chain is built from TRBV5-1 and TRBJ1-6, with D perhaps matching TRBD1 (5 bases). V was clipped by 2 bases and J by 7 bases, with 13 bases between them. CDR1 is SGHRS and CDR2 is YFSETQ in the germline V gene. The CDR3 totals 15 residues. The DNA for the CDR3 is TGCGCCAGCAGCTTATCGGGGGACCTAAATTCACCCCTCCACTTT. This encodes CASSLSGDLNSPLHF.

This clone was observed a few times. The chain links TRBV28 to TRBJ1-4; 7 positions match TRBD1. Germline V gene lookup returns CDR1 MDHEN and CDR2 SYDVKM. The CDR3 length is 17 residues. Trimming at V came to 5 bases and at J to 1 base, leaving 10 bases not matched to a gene. The DNA for the CDR3 is TGTGCCAGCAGTACGATGCTGACAGGGCAAACTAATGAAAAACTGTTTTTT. This translates into CASSTMLTGQTNEKLFF.

This chain joins TRBV5-1 and TRBJ1-4; no clear D gene. This CDR3 has 15 amino acids. V was pared by 6 bases and J by 0 bases, with 12 bases between. Germline V lookup: CDR1 SGHRS, CDR2 YFSETQ. The chain's CDR3 is CASKEWGATNEKLFF. For the CDR3, the DNA is TGCGCCAGCAAGGAGTGGGGAGCAACTAATGAAAAACTGTTTTTT.

V and J are TRBV7-2 and TRBJ1-2, with D possibly TRBD1 on 6 matching bases. Germline CDR1 SGHTA, CDR2 FQGNSA. The CDR3 sequence is 15 residues long. Trimming removed 5 bases at V and 4 bases at J, with 17 bases between. As DNA, the CDR3 is TGTGCCAGCAGCCCAAGGGACACGGGAATCTATGGCTACACCTTC. Translated: CASSPRDTGIYGYTF.

J is TRBJ1-1 and V is TRBV5-1; 8 bases are shared with TRBD1. The V gene's germline CDR1 is SGHRS and CDR2 YFSETQ. V shed 3 bases, J shed 3 bases, and the junction held 10 bases outside the gene matches. This CDR3 has 16 residues. The CDR3: CASSSGTGGVDTEAFF. As DNA, the CDR3 is TGCGCCAGCAGCTCCGGGACAGGAGGCGTAGACACTGAAGCTTTCTTT. Supplemented by reference TRBV5-1 and TRBJ1-1, the full variable domain reads KAGVTQTPRYLIKTRGQQVTLSCSPISGHRSVSWYQQTPGQGLQFLFEYFSETQRNKGNFPGRFSGRQFSNSRSEMNVSTLELGDSALYLCASSSGTGGVDTEAFFGQGTRLTVV.

The chain recombines TRBV5-6 with TRBJ2-7; TRBD1 agrees at 8 bases. Germline V lookup: CDR1 SGHDT, CDR2 YYEEEE. This CDR3 comprises 16 residues. V trimming: 0 bases; J trimming: 2 bases; junction bases outside the gene matches: 7. CDR3 DNA: TGTGCCAGCAGCTTGGTGAGAGGACAGGGAACCTACGAGCAGTACTTC. It codes for CASSLVRGQGTYEQYF.

V gene TRBV6-2 or TRBV6-3 combines with J gene TRBJ2-5, with 9 bases lining up with TRBD2. V lost 4 bases, J lost 4 bases, and 4 bases stayed unmatched. Germline values: CDR1 MNHEY, CDR2 SVGEGT. This CDR3 spans 14 amino acids. The CDR3 reads CASSFSGGGETQYF. The CDR3 nucleotides are TGTGCCAGCAGTTTTAGCGGGGGTGGAGAGACCCAGTACTTC.

This sequence joins TRBV5-1 and TRBJ1-1; TRBD1 agrees at 7 bases. V shed 3 bases, J shed 4 bases, and the junction held 12 bases outside the gene matches. In germline, CDR1 is SGHRS, CDR2 YFSETQ. The CDR3 totals 16 residues. DNA for the CDR3: TGCGCCAGCAGCTATCAGGGGACAGATGCAGGCACTGAAGCTTTCTTT. It specifies CASSYQGTDAGTEAFF.

The rearrangement joins TRBV5-1 to TRBJ1-3; a weak D match, TRBD1 (6 bases). This CDR3 has 14 amino acids. V was trimmed by 3 bases and J by 4 bases, leaving 11 bases between them. CDR1 is SGHRS and CDR2 is YFSETQ in the germline V gene. The DNA of the CDR3 is TGCGCCAGCAGCTCTACGACAGGCGGAAACACCATATATTTT. Translating gives CASSSTTGGNTIYF.

The chain has TRBV5-6 and TRBJ2-1; D unresolved. In germline, CDR1 is SGHDT, CDR2 YYEEEE. The CDR3 contains 13 residues. Trimming shortened V by 4 bases and J by 7 bases, and 12 bases separated the two germline ends. The CDR3 DNA is TGTGCCAGCAGCATCACCCAGGTTAATGAGCAGTTCTTC. It specifies CASSITQVNEQFF.

Concerning this clone: This sample also contains other DNA sequences that code for the same CDR3. The V call is TRBV27, the J call TRBJ1-1; D not certain. V shed 6 bases and J shed 3 bases, with 11 bases lying between them. Germline V CDR1 and CDR2: MNHEY, SMNVEV (reference sequence). This CDR3 has 13 amino acids. In DNA form, the CDR3 reads TGTGCCAGCAGCCTCAACCGGGACACTGAAGCTTTCTTT. Translation: CASSLNRDTEAFF.